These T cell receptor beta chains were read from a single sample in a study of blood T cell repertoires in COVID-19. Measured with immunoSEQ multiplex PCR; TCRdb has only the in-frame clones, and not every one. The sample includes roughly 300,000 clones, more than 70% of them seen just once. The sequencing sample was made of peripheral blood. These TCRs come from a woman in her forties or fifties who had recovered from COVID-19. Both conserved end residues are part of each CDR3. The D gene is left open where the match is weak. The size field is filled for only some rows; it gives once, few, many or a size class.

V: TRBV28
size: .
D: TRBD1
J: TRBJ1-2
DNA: TGTGCCAGCACTAGTGGGACAGGAGTCTATGGCTACACCTTC
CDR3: CASTSGTGVYGYTF

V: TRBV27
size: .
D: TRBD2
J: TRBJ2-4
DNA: TGTGCCAGCAGTTTATCCTCGGGACTAGCGGGTCGGGACATTCAGTACTTC
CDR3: CASSLSSGLAGRDIQYF

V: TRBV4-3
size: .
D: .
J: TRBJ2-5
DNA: TGCGCCAGCAGCCAAGGGACTTTGGGGACCCAGTACTTC
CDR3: CASSQGTLGTQYF

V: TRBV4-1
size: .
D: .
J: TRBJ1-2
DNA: TGCGCCAGCAGCCAAGAGGTGAACGCTCAGGGCTACACCTTC
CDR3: CASSQEVNAQGYTF

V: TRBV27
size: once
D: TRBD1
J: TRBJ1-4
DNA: TGTGCCAGCAGAGGATCGGGACAGGGTCATGAAAAACTGTTTTTT
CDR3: CASRGSGQGHEKLFF

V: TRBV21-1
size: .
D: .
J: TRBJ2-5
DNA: TGTGCCAGCAGCAAATGGTATAGGACTAGCGGGAGTCTAGAGACCCAGTACTTC
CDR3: CASSKWYRTSGSLETQYF

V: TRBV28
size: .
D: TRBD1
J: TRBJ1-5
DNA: TGTGCCAGCACCCCTAGCGGGACAGGAGCGCAGCCCCAGCATTTT
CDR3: CASTPSGTGAQPQHF

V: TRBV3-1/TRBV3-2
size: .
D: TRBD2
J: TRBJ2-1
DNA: TGTGCCAGCAGCCAAGAATACCGGACTAGCGGGAGTCGAGCACTTCTGGAGCAGTTCTTC
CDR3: CASSQEYRTSGSRALLEQFF

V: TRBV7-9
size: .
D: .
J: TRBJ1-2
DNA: TGTGCCAGCAGCTTAGTGCAGGGGACCTATGGCTACACCTTC
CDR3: CASSLVQGTYGYTF

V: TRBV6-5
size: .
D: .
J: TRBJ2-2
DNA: TGTGCCAGCAGTCCGTCCACCGGGGAGCTGTTTTTT
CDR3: CASSPSTGELFF

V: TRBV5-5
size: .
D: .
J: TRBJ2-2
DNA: TGTGCCAGCAGCTTGGCCGCGGGTAGGAGACTCACCGGGGAGCTGTTTTTT
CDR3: CASSLAAGRRLTGELFF

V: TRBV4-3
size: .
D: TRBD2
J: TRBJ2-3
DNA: TGCGCCAGCAGCCGGGGACTAGCCGACGGGGGGGCGCAGTATTTT
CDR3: CASSRGLADGGAQYF

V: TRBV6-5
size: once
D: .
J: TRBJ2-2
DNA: TGTGCCAGCAGTTTTTTAGTGGGGCTGGACACCGGGGAGCTGTTTTTT
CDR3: CASSFLVGLDTGELFF

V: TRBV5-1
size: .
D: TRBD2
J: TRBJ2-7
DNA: TGCGCCAGCAGCCTAATGACTAGCGGGAGTTCCTACGAGCAGTACTTC
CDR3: CASSLMTSGSSYEQYF

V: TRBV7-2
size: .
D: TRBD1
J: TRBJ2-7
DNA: TGTGCCAGCAGCTTGACAGGGCGGGAGCAGTACTTC
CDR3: CASSLTGREQYF

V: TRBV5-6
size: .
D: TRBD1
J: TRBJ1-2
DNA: TGTGCCAGCAGCTCGAGACAGGGCTATGGCTACACCTTC
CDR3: CASSSRQGYGYTF

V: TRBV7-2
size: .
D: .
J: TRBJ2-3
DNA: TGTGCCAGCAGCTTAGAAGCATCTGATACGCAGTATTTT
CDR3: CASSLEASDTQYF

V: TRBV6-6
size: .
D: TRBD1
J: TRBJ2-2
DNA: TGTGCCAGCAGTTACACAGGGGCCGGGGAGCTGTTTTTT
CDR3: CASSYTGAGELFF

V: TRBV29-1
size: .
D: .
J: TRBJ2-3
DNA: TGCAGCGTTGAAGGCCGGGTAGCGGCCACAGATACGCAGTATTTT
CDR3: CSVEGRVAATDTQYF

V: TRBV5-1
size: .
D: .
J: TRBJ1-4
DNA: TGCGCCAGCAGCACCTACAGTGCAACTAATGAAAAACTGTTTTTT
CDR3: CASSTYSATNEKLFF

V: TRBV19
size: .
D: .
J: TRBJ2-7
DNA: TGTGCCAGTAGTGAACTAGGAATTACCGAGCAGTACTTC
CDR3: CASSELGITEQYF

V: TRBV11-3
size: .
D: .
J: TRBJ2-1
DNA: TGTGCCAGCAGCCCCACAGGGAGCTCCTACAATGAGCAGTTCTTC
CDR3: CASSPTGSSYNEQFF

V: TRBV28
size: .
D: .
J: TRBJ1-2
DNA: TGTGCCAGCAGCTCGGGACAAACTAACTATGGCTACACCTTC
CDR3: CASSSGQTNYGYTF

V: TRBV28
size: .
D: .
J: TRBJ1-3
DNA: TGTGCCAGTTTCACAGGGCCTAGGGGAAACACCATATATTTT
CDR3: CASFTGPRGNTIYF

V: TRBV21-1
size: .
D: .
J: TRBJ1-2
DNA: TGTGCCAGCAGTCGGGGCTACACCTTC
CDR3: CASSRGYTF

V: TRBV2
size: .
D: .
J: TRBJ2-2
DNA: TGTGCCAGCAGTGAAGCGTCCCCAAAGAACACCGGGGAGCTGTTTTTT
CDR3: CASSEASPKNTGELFF

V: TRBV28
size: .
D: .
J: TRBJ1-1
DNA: TGTGCCAGCAGTCAGAGGGGGGGGTACACTGAAGCTTTCTTT
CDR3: CASSQRGGYTEAFF

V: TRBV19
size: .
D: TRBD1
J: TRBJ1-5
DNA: TGTGCCTCGAAGGGACAGGGTAGGCAGCCCCAGCATTTT
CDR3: CASKGQGRQPQHF

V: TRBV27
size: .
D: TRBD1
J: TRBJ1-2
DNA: TGTGCCAGCAGTTCGGCGGACAGGGACTATGGCTACACCTTC
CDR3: CASSSADRDYGYTF

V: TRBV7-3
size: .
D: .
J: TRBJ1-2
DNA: TGTGCCAGCAGCCCCTGCTACACCTTC
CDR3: CASSPCYTF

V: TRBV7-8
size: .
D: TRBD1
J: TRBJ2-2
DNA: TGTGCCAGCAGCTTAGTAAGACAGGGGGCCGGGGAGCTGTTTTTT
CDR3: CASSLVRQGAGELFF

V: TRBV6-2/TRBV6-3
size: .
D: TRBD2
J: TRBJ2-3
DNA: TGTGCCAGCAGTTCCCTAGCGGGAGGGGTCACAGATACGCAGTATTTT
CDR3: CASSSLAGGVTDTQYF

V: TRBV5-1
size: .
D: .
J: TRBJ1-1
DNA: TGCGCCAGCACCCGGGACACCGCGATGAACACTGAAGCTTTCTTT
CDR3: CASTRDTAMNTEAFF

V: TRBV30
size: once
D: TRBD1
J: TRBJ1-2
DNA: TGTGCCTGGAGCCGGGACAGGAACTATGGCTACACCTTC
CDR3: CAWSRDRNYGYTF

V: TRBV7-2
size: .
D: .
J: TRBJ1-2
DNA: TGTGCCAGCAGCCAGAATTATGGCTACACCTTC
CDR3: CASSQNYGYTF

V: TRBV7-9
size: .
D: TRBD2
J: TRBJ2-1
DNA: TGTGCCAGCAGCGAACTAGCGGGGGGTCACAATGAGCAGTTCTTC
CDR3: CASSELAGGHNEQFF

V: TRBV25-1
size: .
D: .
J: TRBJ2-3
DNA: TGTGCCAGCAAGTCGCAGGGGTGGGCAGATACGCAGTATTTT
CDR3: CASKSQGWADTQYF

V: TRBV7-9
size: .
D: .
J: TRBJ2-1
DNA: TGTGCCAGCAGCCAGAGTTTTCGGGTTTCACGGGATGAGCAGTTCTTC
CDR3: CASSQSFRVSRDEQFF

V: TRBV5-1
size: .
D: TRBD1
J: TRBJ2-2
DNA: TGCGCCAGCAGCTTGGTGGCGGGACAGGGGGTAGGAACCGGGGAGCTGTTTTTT
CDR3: CASSLVAGQGVGTGELFF

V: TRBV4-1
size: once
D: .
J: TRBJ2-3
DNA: TGCGCCAGCAGCCTTGAGGGTACCGCCCAAGACACAGATACGCAGTATTTT
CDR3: CASSLEGTAQDTDTQYF

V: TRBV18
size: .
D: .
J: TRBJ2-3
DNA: TGTGCCAGCTCACCATCTCCGGGAGTTCCAGATACGCAGTATTTT
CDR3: CASSPSPGVPDTQYF

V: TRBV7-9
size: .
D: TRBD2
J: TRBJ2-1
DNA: TGTGCCAGCAGCTCGCTAGCGGGGGGCGGACATATTGAGCAGTTCTTC
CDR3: CASSSLAGGGHIEQFF

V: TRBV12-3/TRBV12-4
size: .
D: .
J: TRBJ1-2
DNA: TGTGCCAGCAGTTTAGGGCAAGTGATCGGCTACACCTTC
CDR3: CASSLGQVIGYTF

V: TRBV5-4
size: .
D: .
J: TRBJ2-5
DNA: TGTGCCAGCAGCTTGGGAAGCTCTGAGGCCCAGTACTTC
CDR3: CASSLGSSEAQYF

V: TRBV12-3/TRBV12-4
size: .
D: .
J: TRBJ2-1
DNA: TGTGCCAGCAGTTCTAATACACAGGCATCGTTCTTC
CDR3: CASSSNTQASFF

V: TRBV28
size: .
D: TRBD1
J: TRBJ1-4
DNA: TGTGCCAGCAGTGGGGGACAGGGCGATAATGAAAAACTGTTTTTT
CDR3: CASSGGQGDNEKLFF

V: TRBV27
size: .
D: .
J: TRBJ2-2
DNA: TGTGCCAGCAGTCGGCAGGGCACCGGGGAGCTGTTTTTT
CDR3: CASSRQGTGELFF

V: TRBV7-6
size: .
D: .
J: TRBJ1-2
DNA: TGTGCCAGCAGCCCCAGCAGGGGCTTTCCCTATGGCTACACCTTC
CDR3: CASSPSRGFPYGYTF

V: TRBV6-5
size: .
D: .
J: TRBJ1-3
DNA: TGTGCCACCAAGCGGGACACCAGCTCTGGAAACACCATATATTTT
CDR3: CATKRDTSSGNTIYF

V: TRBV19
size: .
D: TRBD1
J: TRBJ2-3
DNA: TGTGCCAGTAGTATGGACAGGGTTGCAGATACGCAGTATTTT
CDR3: CASSMDRVADTQYF

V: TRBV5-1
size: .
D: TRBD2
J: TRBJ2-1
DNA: TGCGCCAGCAGCCTGAGACTAGCGGGGGGGCTATCCGCCTACAATGAGCAGTTCTTC
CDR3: CASSLRLAGGLSAYNEQFF

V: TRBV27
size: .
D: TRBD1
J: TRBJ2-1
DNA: TGTGCCAGCAGAATTACAGGGGGAAATGAGCAGTTCTTC
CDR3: CASRITGGNEQFF

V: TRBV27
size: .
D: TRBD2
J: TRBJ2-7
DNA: TGTACATCGAGGACTAGCGGGGGTTACGAGCAGTACTTC
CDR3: CTSRTSGGYEQYF

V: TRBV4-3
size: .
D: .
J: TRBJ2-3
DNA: TGCGCCAGCAGCCAAGATCTTAGACTACCAACAGATACGCAGTATTTT
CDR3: CASSQDLRLPTDTQYF

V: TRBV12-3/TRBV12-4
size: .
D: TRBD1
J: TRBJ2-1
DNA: TGTGCCAGCAACTTGGGACAGGGCAATGAGCAGTTCTTC
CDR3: CASNLGQGNEQFF

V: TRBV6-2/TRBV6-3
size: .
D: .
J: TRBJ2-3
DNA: TGTGCCAGCAGTTACGAGTTCGACTTCACAGATACGCAGTATTTT
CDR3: CASSYEFDFTDTQYF

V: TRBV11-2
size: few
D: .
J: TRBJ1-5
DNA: TGTGCCAGCAGCTTAGGAGGGCGCCAGCCCCAGCATTTT
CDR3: CASSLGGRQPQHF